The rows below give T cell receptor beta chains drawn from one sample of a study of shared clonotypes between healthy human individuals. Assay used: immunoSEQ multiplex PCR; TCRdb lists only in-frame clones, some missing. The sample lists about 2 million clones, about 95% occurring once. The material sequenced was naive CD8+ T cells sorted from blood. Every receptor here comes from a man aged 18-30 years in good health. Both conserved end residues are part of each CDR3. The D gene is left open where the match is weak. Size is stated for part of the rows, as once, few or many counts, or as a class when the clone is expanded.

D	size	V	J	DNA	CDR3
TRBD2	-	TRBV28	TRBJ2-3	TGTGCCAGCAGTTTACCCCTAGCGGGGTTGGGTACAGATACGCAGTATTTT	CASSLPLAGLGTDTQYF
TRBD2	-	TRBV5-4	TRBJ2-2	TGTGCCAGCAGCTTCGGGACTAGCGCCGGGGAGCTGTTTTTT	CASSFGTSAGELFF
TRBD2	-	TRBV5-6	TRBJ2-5	TGTGCCAGCAGCTCGGGAGGCCAGGCCCAGGAGACCCAGTACTTC	CASSSGGQAQETQYF
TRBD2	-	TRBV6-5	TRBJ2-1	TGTGCCAGCAGTTCCTTAGCGGGAGCCTACTACAATGAGCAGTTCTTC	CASSSLAGAYYNEQFF
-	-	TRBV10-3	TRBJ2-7	TGTGCCATCAGTGAGGAGGTCTCCTACGAGCAGTACTTC	CAISEEVSYEQYF
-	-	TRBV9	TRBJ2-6	TGTGCCAGCAGTGTGGTGCGAGGGTCTGGGGCCAACGTCCTGACTTTC	CASSVVRGSGANVLTF
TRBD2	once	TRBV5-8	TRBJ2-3	TGTGCCAGCAGCTTTGTCCCGGGGGGTTACACAGATACGCAGTATTTT	CASSFVPGGYTDTQYF
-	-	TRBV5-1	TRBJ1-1	TGCGCCAGCAGCTGGGAGAGTAAGGGCACTGAAGCTTTCTTT	CASSWESKGTEAFF
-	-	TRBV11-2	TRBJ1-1	TGTGCCAGCAGCCCCCGGACCGATTACACTGAAGCTTTCTTT	CASSPRTDYTEAFF
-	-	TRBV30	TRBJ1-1	TGTGCCTGTCCCCTTGGACAGAGTAACACTGAAGCTTTCTTT	CACPLGQSNTEAFF
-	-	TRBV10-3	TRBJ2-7	TGTGCCATCAGTGATGGCCGGTCGATAGGCTACGAGCAGTACTTC	CAISDGRSIGYEQYF
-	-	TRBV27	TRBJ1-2	TGTGCCAGCAGTTTAGCCGACACGAGTGGCTACACCTTC	CASSLADTSGYTF
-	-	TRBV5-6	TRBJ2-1	TGTGCCAGCAGCTTTGACATAAGGTCGGGCAATGAGCAGTTCTTC	CASSFDIRSGNEQFF
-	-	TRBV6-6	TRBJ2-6	TGTGCCAGCAGGGGACGGTATCAGGCAGGGGCCAACGTCCTGACTTTC	CASRGRYQAGANVLTF
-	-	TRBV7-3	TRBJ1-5	TGTGCCAGCAACCCAATTCGGGAGGGGGAACCCAATCAGCCCCAGCATTTT	CASNPIREGEPNQPQHF
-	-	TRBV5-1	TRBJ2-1	TGCGCCAGCAGCTTTAGTGGTGTCGAGCAGTTCTTC	CASSFSGVEQFF
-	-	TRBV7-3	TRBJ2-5	TGTGCCAGCAGCTTAAGTGGGGAGGAGACCCAGTACTTC	CASSLSGEETQYF
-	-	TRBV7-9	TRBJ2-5	TGTGCCAGCAGCTTAGCGGGGGGCCACCAAGAGACCCAGTACTTC	CASSLAGGHQETQYF
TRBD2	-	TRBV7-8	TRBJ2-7	TGTGCCAGCAGCTTGACCCGGACTAGCGGGAGAGGATACGAGCAGTACTTC	CASSLTRTSGRGYEQYF
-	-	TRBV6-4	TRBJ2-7	TGTGCCAGCAGAGAATCAGACTGGGACTCCTACTCCGGCGAGCAGTACTTC	CASRESDWDSYSGEQYF
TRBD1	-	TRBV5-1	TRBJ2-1	TGCGCCAGCAGCTTTCTAGGGGGCGAGCAGTTCTTC	CASSFLGGEQFF
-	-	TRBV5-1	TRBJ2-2	TGCGCCAGCAGCCCTAGAAGCGGAGCCGGGGAGCTGTTTTTT	CASSPRSGAGELFF
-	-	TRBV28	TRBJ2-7	TGTGCCAGCAGTTTGACAGGACCCTACGAGCAGTACTTC	CASSLTGPYEQYF
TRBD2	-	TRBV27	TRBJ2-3	TGTGCCAGCAGTTTAGACCCCCCAGGACTAGCGGGAGGAGGCACAGATACGCAGTATTTT	CASSLDPPGLAGGGTDTQYF
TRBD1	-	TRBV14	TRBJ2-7	TGTGCCAGCAGCCAAGATGAAGGGACAGGGATTTACGAGCAGTACTTC	CASSQDEGTGIYEQYF
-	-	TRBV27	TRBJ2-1	TGTGCCAGCAGCCTAATAACGGGGACTTCCAATGAGCAGTTCTTC	CASSLITGTSNEQFF
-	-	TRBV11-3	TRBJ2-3	TGTGCCAGCAGCTTAGATTTCCGGCGGGGAGGAGCAGATACGCAGTATTTT	CASSLDFRRGGADTQYF
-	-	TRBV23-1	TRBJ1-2	TGCGCCAGACTCCCGGGAAGCTCTATAAACTATGGCTACACCTTC	CARLPGSSINYGYTF
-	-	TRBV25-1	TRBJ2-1	TGTGCCAGCAGTGAATATGGATCCGGGGGAGGTGAGCAGTTCTTC	CASSEYGSGGGEQFF
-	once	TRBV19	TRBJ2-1	TGTGCCAGTAGTATTCCCGCGAGCTCCTACAATGAGCAGTTCTTC	CASSIPASSYNEQFF
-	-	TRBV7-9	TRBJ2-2	TGTGCCAGCAGCTTACGGGACGCGAACACCGGGGAGCTGTTTTTT	CASSLRDANTGELFF
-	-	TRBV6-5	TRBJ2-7	TGTGCCAGCAGTTACGGCACAGGCTACGAGCAGTACTTC	CASSYGTGYEQYF
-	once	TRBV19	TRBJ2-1	TGTGCCAGTAGTATCGGTCTGCTCAATGAGCAGTTCTTC	CASSIGLLNEQFF
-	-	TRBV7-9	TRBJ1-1	TGTGCCAGCAGCCCCCCCACAATGTGGGGCACTGAAGCTTTCTTT	CASSPPTMWGTEAFF
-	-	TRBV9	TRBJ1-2	TGTGCCAGCAGCCTTGGATCCACCGGGATTCATGGCTACACCTTC	CASSLGSTGIHGYTF
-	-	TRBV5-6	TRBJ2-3	TGTGCCAGCAGCTTGGCGTCTTTCCACAGGAGCACAGATACGCAGTATTTT	CASSLASFHRSTDTQYF
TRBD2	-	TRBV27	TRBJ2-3	TGTGCCAGCAGTTTTAGCGGGGATAACACAGATACGCAGTATTTT	CASSFSGDNTDTQYF
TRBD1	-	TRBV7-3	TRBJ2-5	TGTGCCAGCAGCCCAGGGACAGGGGGCTGGGAGACCCAGTACTTC	CASSPGTGGWETQYF
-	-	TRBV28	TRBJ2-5	TGTGCCAGCAGGGGACGAGGGAACGCGGAGACCCAGTACTTC	CASRGRGNAETQYF
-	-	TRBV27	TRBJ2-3	TGTGCCAGCAGTTTAGGGGCGGGGGCCGGCACAGATACGCAGTATTTT	CASSLGAGAGTDTQYF